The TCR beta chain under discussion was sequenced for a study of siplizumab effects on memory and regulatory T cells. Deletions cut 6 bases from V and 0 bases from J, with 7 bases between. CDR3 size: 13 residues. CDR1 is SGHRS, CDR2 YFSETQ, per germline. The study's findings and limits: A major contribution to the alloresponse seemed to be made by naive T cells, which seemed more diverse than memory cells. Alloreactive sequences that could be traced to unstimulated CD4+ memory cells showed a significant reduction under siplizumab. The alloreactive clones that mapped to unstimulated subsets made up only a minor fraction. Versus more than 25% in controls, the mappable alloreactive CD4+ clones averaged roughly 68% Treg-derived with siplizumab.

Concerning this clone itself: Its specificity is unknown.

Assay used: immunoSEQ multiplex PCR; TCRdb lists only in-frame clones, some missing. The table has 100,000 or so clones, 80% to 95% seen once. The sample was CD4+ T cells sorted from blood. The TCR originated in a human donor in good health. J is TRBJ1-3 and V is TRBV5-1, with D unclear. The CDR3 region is CASNPDSGNTIYF. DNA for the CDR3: TGCGCCAGCAACCCGGACTCTGGAAACACCATATATTTT.